This T cell receptor beta chain appears in the sequencing data of a study of Graves' ophthalmopathy and Graves' hyperthyroidism. General study findings and limits: Most expanded clonotypes in thyroid above 0.001 frequency also showed up in blood.

The TCR beta CDR3 regions underwent amplification from RNA transcripts. HTBI primers were used in a first-round RT-PCR, which preceded a second-round multiplex PCR. From the multiplex PCR reads, TCRdb called clonotypes with MiXCR, one entry per CDR3 protein. The sample consists of approximately 640,000 distinct CDR3 sequences, roughly 39% of them appearing once. V was trimmed by 4 bases and J by 0 bases, leaving 7 bases between them. This CDR3 comprises 15 residues. In germline, CDR1 is SNHLY, CDR2 FYNNEI. The sample holds many counts of this clonotype. The antigen remains unidentified. This sequence originates from an adult man with Graves' ophthalmopathy. V is TRBV2 and J is TRBJ1-6; D might be TRBD1 (5 bases). Source material: peripheral blood. This CDR3 is CASSAGGSYNSPLHF. CDR3 coding DNA: TGTGCCAGCAGTGCCGGGGGCTCCTATAATTCACCCCTCCACTTT.